This TCR beta chain was recovered during a study of vaccination effects on CD4 cells after COVID-19. Looked up from germline, CDR1 is MNHNY and CDR2 is SVGAGI (reference sequence). V lost 6 bases and J lost 3; bases outside the gene matches: 8. CDR3 size: 15 residues. Generated by immunoSEQ multiplex PCR, the TCRdb table keeps only in-frame clones and is missing some. The repertoire holds 30,000 or so clones, with 70% as singletons. To note about this clone: Its antigen is not identified.

CD4+ T cell isolation took place after less than 13 days of culture. The starting material was CD4+ T cells from PBMCs cultured without peptide, obtained before COVID-19 vaccination. The TCR was taken from a human donor who received a COVID-19 vaccine. The genes are TRBV6-6 and TRBJ1-2, with TRBD1 matching 9 bases. The CDR3 sequence is CASRPGQGSDYGYTF. Here the CDR3 DNA reads TGTGCCAGCAGACCCGGACAGGGGTCGGACTATGGCTACACCTTC.